This TCR beta chain was documented in a study of CD8 T cells in ankylosing spondylitis (dated by TCRdb to the late 2010s). In terms of the full investigation: The study set out to find disease-linked TCR variants by profiling T cell receptor beta repertoires in ankylosing spondylitis patients and healthy donors. Peripheral blood was sampled, and synovial fluid was additionally collected from ankylosing spondylitis patients. In total, the full study cohort was made up of roughly 100 healthy donors and about two dozen ankylosing spondylitis patients. The paper's findings and limits, for the study overall: In peripheral blood, the disease-linked clones were found at relatively low frequencies and had a CD8+ phenotype. Some of the motif variants had been reported before in the synovial fluid and blood of reactive arthritis patients, a finding that suggests common disease-initiation mechanisms. The disease-linked clones were reported as significantly enriched in matched synovial fluid samples from ankylosing spondylitis patients. Blood from ankylosing spondylitis patients appeared to be characterized by a TCR beta motif made up of several highly homologous amino acid variants.

Spanning cysteine to phenylalanine, the CDR3 consists of 14 amino acids. Only the CDR3 portion is preserved as DNA: 42 bases, with reading frame beginning at the first base. Instrument used: Illumina HiSeq 2500. Quantitative 5'-RACE with molecular barcodes was the method used to prepare the TCR beta libraries. In the authors' own workflow: A new computational method, built on a probabilistic model of VDJ rearrangement, was used to identify disease-linked TCR variants. TCRdb reran the public reads through fastp at Q25 and MiXCR, keeping productive beta chains. Each entry is one CDR3 protein sequence, shown with its most common DNA and genes. What appears here as the V and J calls and clone size reflects TCRdb's work, not the paper's. This sample lists fewer than 250,000 distinct CDR3 sequences; under 12% were detected once. About 3% of the sample lies in the top ten. On this clonotype itself: This receptor's antigen is unknown. Base qualities are not at hand, and no much larger clone is one base apart.

The receptor was isolated from a male donor with ankylosing spondylitis or in good health (not recorded which). The rearrangement joined TRBV21-1 to TRBJ2-7; the D call TRBD1 from the table was never checked on the DNA. TRBV21-1 is described as a pseudogene. Sequenced sample: blood, either unsorted or a sorted T cell fraction (not recorded which). For the CDR3, the sequence is CASSKVTGLYEQYF. The DNA reads TGTGCCAGCAGCAAAGTTACAGGGTTATACGAGCAGTACTTC.